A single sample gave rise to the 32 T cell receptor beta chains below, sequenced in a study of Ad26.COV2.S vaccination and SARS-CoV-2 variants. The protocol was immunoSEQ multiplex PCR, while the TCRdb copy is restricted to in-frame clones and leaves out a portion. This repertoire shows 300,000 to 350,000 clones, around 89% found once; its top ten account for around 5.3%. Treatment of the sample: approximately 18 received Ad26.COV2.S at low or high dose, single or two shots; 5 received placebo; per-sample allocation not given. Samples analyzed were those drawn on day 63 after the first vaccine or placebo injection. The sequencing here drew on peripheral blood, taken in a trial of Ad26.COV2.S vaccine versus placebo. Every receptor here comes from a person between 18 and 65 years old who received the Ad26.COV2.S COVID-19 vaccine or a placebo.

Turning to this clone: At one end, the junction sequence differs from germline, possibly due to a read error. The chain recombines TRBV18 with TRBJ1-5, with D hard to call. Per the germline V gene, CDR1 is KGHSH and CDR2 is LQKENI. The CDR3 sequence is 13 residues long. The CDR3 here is CASSDLQNRPQHF. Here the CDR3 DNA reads TGTGCCAGCTCCGACTTACAAAATCGGCCCCAGCATTTT.

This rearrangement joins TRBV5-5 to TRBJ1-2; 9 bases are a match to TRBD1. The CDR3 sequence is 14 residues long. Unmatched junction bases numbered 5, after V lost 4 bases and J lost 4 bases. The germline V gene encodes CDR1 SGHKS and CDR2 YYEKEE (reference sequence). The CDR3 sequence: CASSLTTGGYGYTF. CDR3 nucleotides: TGTGCCAGCAGCCTTACGACAGGGGGCTATGGCTACACCTTC.

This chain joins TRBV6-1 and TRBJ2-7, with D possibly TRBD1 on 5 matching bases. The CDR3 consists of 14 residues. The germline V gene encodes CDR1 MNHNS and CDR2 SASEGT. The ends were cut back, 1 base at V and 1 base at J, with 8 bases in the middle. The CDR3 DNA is TGTGCCAGCAGTGAAGGGCAGGGATCCTACGAGCAGTACTTC. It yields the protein CASSEGQGSYEQYF.

The CDR3 sequence: CASSGQGLLTEAFF. The DNA of the CDR3 is TGTGCCAGCAGTGGACAGGGACTGTTGACTGAAGCTTTCTTT. The J gene is TRBJ1-1, the V gene TRBV2; 7 bases align to TRBD1. The CDR3 is made up of 14 amino acids. CDR1 is SNHLY, CDR2 FYNNEI, per germline. With V trimmed by 4 bases and J by 5 bases, 7 bases remained unmatched. The variable domain in full, with the rest retrieved from reference TRBV2 and TRBJ1-1, is EPEVTQTPSHQVTQMGQEVILRCVPISNHLYFYWYRQILGQKVEFLVSFYNNEISEKSEIFDDQFSVERPDGSNFTLKIRSTKLEDSAMYFCASSGQGLLTEAFFGQGTRLTVV.

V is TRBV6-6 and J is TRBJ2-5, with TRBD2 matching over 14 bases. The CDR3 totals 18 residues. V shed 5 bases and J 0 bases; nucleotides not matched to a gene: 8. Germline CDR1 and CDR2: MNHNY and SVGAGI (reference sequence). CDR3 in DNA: TGTGCCAGCAGTCTTTTCGGACTAGCGGGAGGCAACCAAGAGACCCAGTACTTC. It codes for CASSLFGLAGGNQETQYF.

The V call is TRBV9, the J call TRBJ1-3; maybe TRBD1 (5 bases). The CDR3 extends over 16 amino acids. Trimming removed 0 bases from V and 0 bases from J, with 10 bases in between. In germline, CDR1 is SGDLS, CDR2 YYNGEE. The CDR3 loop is CASSVGRGSSGNTIYF. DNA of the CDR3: TGTGCCAGCAGCGTAGGGCGGGGGTCCTCTGGAAACACCATATATTTT.

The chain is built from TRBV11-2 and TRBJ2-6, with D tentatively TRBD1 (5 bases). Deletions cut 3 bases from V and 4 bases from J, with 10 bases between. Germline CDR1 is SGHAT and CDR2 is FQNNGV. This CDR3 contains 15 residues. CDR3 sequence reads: CASSFGARGANVLTF. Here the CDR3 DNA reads TGTGCCAGCAGCTTTGGGGCGCGGGGGGCCAACGTCCTGACTTTC.

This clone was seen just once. CDR3 nucleotides: TGTGCCAGCCGAACCAATTACAATGAGCAGTTCTTC. Its protein is CASRTNYNEQFF. The rearrangement uses TRBV27 and TRBJ2-1; D uncertain. Germline CDR1 and CDR2: MNHEY and SMNVEV (reference sequence). CDR3 length: 12 amino acids. V was trimmed by 8 bases and J by 4 bases, leaving 9 bases between them.

CDR3 nucleotide sequence: TGCGCCAGCAGTGAGGTGGCAGGGGGTCTTCGGGAGCAGTACTTC. Protein: CASSEVAGGLREQYF. The gene calls are TRBV10-1 and TRBJ2-7, with TRBD1 matching over 7 bases. V shed 2 bases and J 7 bases; nucleotides not matched to a gene: 11. The CDR3 is 15 amino acids. In germline, CDR1 is WNHNN, CDR2 SYGVQD (reference sequence).

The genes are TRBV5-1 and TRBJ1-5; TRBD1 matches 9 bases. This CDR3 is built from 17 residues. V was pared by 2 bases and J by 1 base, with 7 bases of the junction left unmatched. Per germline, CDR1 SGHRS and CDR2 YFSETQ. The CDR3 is CASSLTGGTESNQPQHF. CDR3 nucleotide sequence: TGCGCCAGCAGCTTAACAGGGGGCACAGAGAGCAATCAGCCCCAGCATTTT.

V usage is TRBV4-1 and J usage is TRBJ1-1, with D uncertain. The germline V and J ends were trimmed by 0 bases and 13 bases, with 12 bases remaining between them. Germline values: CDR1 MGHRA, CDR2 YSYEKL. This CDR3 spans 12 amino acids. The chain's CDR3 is CASSQDMGSRFF. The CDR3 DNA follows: TGCGCCAGCAGCCAAGATATGGGGTCTCGTTTCTTT.

As DNA, the CDR3 is TGTGCCAGTAGTATCGCAGGGGGCACCGGGGAGCTGTTTTTT. As protein: CASSIAGGTGELFF. The chain joins TRBV19 to TRBJ2-2, with 7 bases lining up with TRBD1. Germline trimming cut 3 bases from V and 4 bases from J; bases unmatched to any gene: 2. CDR3 length: 14 residues. Germline V gene sequence: CDR1 LNHDA, CDR2 SQIVND (reference sequence).

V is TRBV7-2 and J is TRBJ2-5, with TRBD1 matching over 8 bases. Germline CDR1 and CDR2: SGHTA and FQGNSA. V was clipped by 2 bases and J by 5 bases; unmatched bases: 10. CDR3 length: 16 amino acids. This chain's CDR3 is CASSLKRTGWSETQYF. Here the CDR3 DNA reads TGTGCCAGCAGCTTAAAGAGGACAGGGTGGTCGGAGACCCAGTACTTC.

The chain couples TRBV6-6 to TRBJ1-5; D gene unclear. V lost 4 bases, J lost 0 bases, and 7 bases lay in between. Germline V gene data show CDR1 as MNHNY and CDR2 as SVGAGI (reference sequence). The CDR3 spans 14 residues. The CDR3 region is CASSSGNSNQPQHF. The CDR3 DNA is TGTGCCAGCAGTTCCGGGAATAGCAATCAGCCCCAGCATTTT.

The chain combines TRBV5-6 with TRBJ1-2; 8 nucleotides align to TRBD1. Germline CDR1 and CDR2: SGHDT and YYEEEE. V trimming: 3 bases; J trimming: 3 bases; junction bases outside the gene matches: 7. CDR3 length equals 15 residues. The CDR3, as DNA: TGTGCCAGCAGCTCGCTCCAGGGGGCGGACTATGGCTACACCTTC. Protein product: CASSSLQGADYGYTF.

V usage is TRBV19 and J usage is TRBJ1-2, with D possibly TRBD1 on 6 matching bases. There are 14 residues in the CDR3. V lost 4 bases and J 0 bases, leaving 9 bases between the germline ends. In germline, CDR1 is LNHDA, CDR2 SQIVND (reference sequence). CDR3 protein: CASSNQGTNYGYTF. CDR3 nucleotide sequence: TGTGCCAGTAGTAACCAGGGGACTAACTATGGCTACACCTTC.

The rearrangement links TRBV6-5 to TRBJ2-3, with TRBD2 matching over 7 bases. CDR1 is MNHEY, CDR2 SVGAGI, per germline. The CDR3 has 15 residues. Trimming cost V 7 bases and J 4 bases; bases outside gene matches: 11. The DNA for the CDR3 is TGTGCCAGCACGCCGGTGGCGGGGGAGTCAGATACGCAGTATTTT. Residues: CASTPVAGESDTQYF.

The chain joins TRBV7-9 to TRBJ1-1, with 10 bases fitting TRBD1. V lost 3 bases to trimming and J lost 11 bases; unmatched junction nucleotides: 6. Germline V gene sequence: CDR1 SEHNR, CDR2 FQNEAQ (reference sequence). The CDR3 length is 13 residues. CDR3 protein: CASSLRQGAGAFF. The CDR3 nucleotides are TGTGCCAGCAGCTTGCGACAGGGGGCCGGGGCTTTCTTT.

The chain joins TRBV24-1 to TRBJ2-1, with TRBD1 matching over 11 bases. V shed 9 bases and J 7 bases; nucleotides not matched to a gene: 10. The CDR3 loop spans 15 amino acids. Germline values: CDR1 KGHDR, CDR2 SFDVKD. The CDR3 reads CATSIRRDRGNEQFF. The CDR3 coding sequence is TGTGCCACCTCTATACGTCGGGACAGGGGGAATGAGCAGTTCTTC.

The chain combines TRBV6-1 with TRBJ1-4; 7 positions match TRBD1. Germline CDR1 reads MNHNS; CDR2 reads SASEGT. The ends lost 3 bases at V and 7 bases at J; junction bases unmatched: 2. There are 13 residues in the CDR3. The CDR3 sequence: CASSDYRGEKLFF. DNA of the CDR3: TGTGCCAGCAGTGATTACAGGGGTGAAAAACTGTTTTTT.

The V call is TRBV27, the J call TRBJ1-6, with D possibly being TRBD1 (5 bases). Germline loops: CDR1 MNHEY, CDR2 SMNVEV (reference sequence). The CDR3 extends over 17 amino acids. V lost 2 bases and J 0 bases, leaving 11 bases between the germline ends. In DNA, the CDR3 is TGTGCCAGCAGTTTAGGAGGGACGAGCTCCTATAATTCACCCCTCCACTTT. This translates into CASSLGGTSSYNSPLHF.

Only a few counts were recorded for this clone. In DNA, the CDR3 is TGTGCCATCAGTGGTGGTAGCAATCAGCCCCAGCATTTT. Protein: CAISGGSNQPQHF. The chain links TRBV10-3 to TRBJ1-5; D ambiguous. Per germline, CDR1 ENHRY and CDR2 SYGVKD. V dropped 4 bases and J dropped 0 bases, with 4 bases sitting between them. The CDR3 sequence is 13 residues long.

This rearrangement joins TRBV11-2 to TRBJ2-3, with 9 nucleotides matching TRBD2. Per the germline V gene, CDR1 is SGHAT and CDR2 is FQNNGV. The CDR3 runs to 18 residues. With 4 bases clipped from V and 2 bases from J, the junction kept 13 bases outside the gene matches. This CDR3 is CASSSPGGAGGDTDTQYF. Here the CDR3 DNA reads TGTGCCAGCAGCTCCCCTGGGGGCGCGGGAGGGGACACAGATACGCAGTATTTT.

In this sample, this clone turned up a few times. The chain's CDR3 is CASSLWTRHREPYEQYF. As DNA, the CDR3 is TGTGCCAGCAGCCTATGGACGAGACATCGGGAACCCTACGAGCAGTACTTC. V gene TRBV7-9 combines with J gene TRBJ2-7, with D maybe TRBD2 (5 bases). The V end lost 5 bases, the J end lost 2 bases, and 22 bases lay between the germline ends. The CDR3 extends over 17 amino acids. Germline V CDR1 and CDR2: SEHNR, FQNEAQ (reference sequence). The variable domain in full, with the rest retrieved from reference TRBV7-9 and TRBJ2-7, is DTGVSQNPRHKITKRGQNVTFRCDPISEHNRLYWYRQTLGQGPEFLTYFQNEAQLEKSRLLSDRFSAERPKGSFSTLEIQRTEQGDSAMYLCASSLWTRHREPYEQYFGPGTRLTVT.

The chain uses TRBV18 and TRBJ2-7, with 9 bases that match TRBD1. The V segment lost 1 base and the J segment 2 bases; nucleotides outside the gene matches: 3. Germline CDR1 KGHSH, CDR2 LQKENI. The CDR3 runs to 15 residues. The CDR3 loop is CASSPLGQGAYEQYF. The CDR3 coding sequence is TGTGCCAGCTCACCACTGGGACAGGGAGCCTACGAGCAGTACTTC.

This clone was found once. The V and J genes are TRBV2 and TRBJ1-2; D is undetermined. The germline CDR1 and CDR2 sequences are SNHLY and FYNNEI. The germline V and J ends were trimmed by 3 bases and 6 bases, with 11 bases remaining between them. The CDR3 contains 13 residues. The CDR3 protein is CASSDTGYDGYTF. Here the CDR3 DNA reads TGTGCCAGCAGTGACACCGGGTACGATGGCTACACCTTC.

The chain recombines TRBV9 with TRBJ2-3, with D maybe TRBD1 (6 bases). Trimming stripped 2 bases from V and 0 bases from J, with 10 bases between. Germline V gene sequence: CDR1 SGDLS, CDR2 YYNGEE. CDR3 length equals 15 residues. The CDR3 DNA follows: TGTGCCAGCAGCGTCCGGGACACCAGCACAGATACGCAGTATTTT. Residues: CASSVRDTSTDTQYF.

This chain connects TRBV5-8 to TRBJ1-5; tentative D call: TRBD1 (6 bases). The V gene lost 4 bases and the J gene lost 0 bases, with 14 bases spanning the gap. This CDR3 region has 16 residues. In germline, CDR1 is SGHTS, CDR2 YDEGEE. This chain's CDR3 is CASSPGQSYSNQPQHF. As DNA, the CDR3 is TGTGCCAGCAGCCCCGGACAGAGTTATAGCAATCAGCCCCAGCATTTT.

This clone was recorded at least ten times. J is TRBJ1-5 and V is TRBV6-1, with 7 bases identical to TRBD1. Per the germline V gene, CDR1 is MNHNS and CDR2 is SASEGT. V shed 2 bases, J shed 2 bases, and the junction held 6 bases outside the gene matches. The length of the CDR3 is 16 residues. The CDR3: CASSEREGTGNQPQHF. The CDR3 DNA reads TGTGCCAGCAGTGAACGAGAGGGGACAGGCAATCAGCCCCAGCATTTT.

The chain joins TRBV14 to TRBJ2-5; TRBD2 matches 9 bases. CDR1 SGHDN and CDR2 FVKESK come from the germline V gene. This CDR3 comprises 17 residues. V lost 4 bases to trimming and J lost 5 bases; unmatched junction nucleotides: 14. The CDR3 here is CASSRVGLAGARETQYF. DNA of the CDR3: TGTGCCAGCAGCCGGGTAGGATTAGCGGGAGCGAGGGAGACCCAGTACTTC.

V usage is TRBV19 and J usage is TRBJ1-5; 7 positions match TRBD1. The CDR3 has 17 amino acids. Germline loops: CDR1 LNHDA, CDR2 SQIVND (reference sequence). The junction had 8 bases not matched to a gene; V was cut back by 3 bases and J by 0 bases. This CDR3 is CASSITGTEYSNQPQHF. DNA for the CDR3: TGTGCCAGTAGTATCACCGGGACAGAGTATAGCAATCAGCCCCAGCATTTT.

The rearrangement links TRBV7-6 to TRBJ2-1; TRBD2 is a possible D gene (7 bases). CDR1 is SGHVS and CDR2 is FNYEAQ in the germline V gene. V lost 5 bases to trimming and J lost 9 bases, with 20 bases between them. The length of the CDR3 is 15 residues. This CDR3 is CASSEGGASGSEQFF. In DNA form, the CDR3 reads TGTGCCAGCAGCGAGGGGGGGGCTAGCGGTAGTGAGCAGTTCTTC. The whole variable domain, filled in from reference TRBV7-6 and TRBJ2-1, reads GAGVSQSPRYKVTKRGQDVALRCDPISGHVSLYWYRQALGQGPEFLTYFNYEAQQDKSGLPNDRFSAERPEGSISTLTIQRTEQRDSAMYRCASSEGGASGSEQFFGPGTRLTVL.